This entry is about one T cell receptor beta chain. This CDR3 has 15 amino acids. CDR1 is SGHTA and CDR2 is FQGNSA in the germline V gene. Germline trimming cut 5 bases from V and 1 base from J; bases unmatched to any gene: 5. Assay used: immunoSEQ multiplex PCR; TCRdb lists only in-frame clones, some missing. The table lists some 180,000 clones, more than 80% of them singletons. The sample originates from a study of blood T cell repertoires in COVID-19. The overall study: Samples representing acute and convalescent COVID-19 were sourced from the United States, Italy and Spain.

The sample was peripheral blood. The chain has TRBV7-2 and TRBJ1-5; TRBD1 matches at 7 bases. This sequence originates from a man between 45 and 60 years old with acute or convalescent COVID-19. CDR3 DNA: TGTGCCAGCAGCATTAGCAGGGGGAGCAATCAGCCCCAGCATTTT. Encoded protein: CASSISRGSNQPQHF.